This is a list of T cell receptor beta chains from one sample in a study of cytomegalovirus exposure and HLA in healthy donors. Sequencing was performed with immunoSEQ multiplex PCR; in TCRdb, only in-frame clones are kept and a portion is missing. The table has tens of thousands of clones, roughly 79% seen once. The sequenced sample was PBMCs. These receptors were collected from a woman aged 40 to 55 in good health and CMV-seropositive. Both conserved end residues are part of each CDR3. The D gene is left open where the match is weak. The size entry is marked missing in some rows and otherwise reads once, few, many or a size class.

CDR3nt: TGTGCCTGGAGGGGGACAGGGGCCGGGGAGCTGTTTTTT
CDR3aa: CAWRGTGAGELFF
abundance: few
v_gene: TRBV30
j_gene: TRBJ2-2
d_gene: TRBD1

CDR3nt: TGCAGCGTTAGTTCGGGGTCAGCCAAAAACATTCAGTACTTC
CDR3aa: CSVSSGSAKNIQYF
abundance: -
v_gene: TRBV29-1
j_gene: TRBJ2-4
d_gene: -

CDR3nt: TGTGCCATCAGTCAGGTGGGGGGAGAGACCCAGTACTTC
CDR3aa: CAISQVGGETQYF
abundance: -
v_gene: TRBV10-3
j_gene: TRBJ2-5
d_gene: -

CDR3nt: TGTGCCAGCAGCGCTGCCGGGACAGGGTTCAACGAGCAGTACTTC
CDR3aa: CASSAAGTGFNEQYF
abundance: -
v_gene: TRBV27
j_gene: TRBJ2-7
d_gene: TRBD1

CDR3nt: TGTGCCAGCAGCTTAACCCAGGGGAGCGATGGCTACACCTTC
CDR3aa: CASSLTQGSDGYTF
abundance: -
v_gene: TRBV9
j_gene: TRBJ1-2
d_gene: -

CDR3nt: TGCGCCAGCAGCCATAGCGGGGGGACAGATACGCAGTATTTT
CDR3aa: CASSHSGGTDTQYF
abundance: -
v_gene: TRBV5-1
j_gene: TRBJ2-3
d_gene: TRBD2

CDR3nt: TGTGCCACCAGCAGAGATCTTGGGCTAGCGGGATCGTACGAGCAGTACTTC
CDR3aa: CATSRDLGLAGSYEQYF
abundance: -
v_gene: TRBV15
j_gene: TRBJ2-7
d_gene: TRBD2

CDR3nt: TGTGCCAGCAGTTCCCTCATTAGCGGGGGGTACGAGCAGTACTTC
CDR3aa: CASSSLISGGYEQYF
abundance: -
v_gene: TRBV6-5
j_gene: TRBJ2-7
d_gene: TRBD2

CDR3nt: TGTGCCAGCAGTTACCCGGGACAGGGTACTTACGAGCAGTACTTC
CDR3aa: CASSYPGQGTYEQYF
abundance: -
v_gene: TRBV6-6
j_gene: TRBJ2-7
d_gene: TRBD1

CDR3nt: TGCGCCAGCAGCCATCCTCCCGGGACTAGCGGGGGCTCCCTCTACGAGCAGTACTTC
CDR3aa: CASSHPPGTSGGSLYEQYF
abundance: -
v_gene: TRBV4-1
j_gene: TRBJ2-7
d_gene: TRBD2

CDR3nt: TGCGCCAGCAGCTTAAGACAGGGGGCTAATGAAAAACTGTTTTTT
CDR3aa: CASSLRQGANEKLFF
abundance: -
v_gene: TRBV5-1
j_gene: TRBJ1-4
d_gene: TRBD1

CDR3nt: TGTGCCAGCAGCTTAGTCCGGGGATGGAATGAGCAGTTCTTC
CDR3aa: CASSLVRGWNEQFF
abundance: -
v_gene: TRBV11-2
j_gene: TRBJ2-1
d_gene: -

CDR3nt: TGTGCCAGCTCACGCGGTCCTGATAATTCGCCCCTCCACTTT
CDR3aa: CASSRGPDNSPLHF
abundance: once
v_gene: TRBV18
j_gene: TRBJ1-6
d_gene: -

CDR3nt: TGTGCCAGCAGTTACTATCAGGGAAGCACAGATACGCAGTATTTT
CDR3aa: CASSYYQGSTDTQYF
abundance: -
v_gene: TRBV6-6
j_gene: TRBJ2-3
d_gene: -

CDR3nt: TGCGCCAGCAGCCAAGCCAGCGGGGGTACTGGAAACACCATATATTTT
CDR3aa: CASSQASGGTGNTIYF
abundance: -
v_gene: TRBV4-1
j_gene: TRBJ1-3
d_gene: -

CDR3nt: TGTGCCAGCAGCTTAGTGGACCGACTAGCGGGGGACAATGAGCAGTTCTTC
CDR3aa: CASSLVDRLAGDNEQFF
abundance: -
v_gene: TRBV7-9
j_gene: TRBJ2-1
d_gene: TRBD2

CDR3nt: TGCGCCAGCAGCTTGTCGGGACAGGGGTATTCACCCCTCCACTTT
CDR3aa: CASSLSGQGYSPLHF
abundance: -
v_gene: TRBV5-1
j_gene: TRBJ1-6
d_gene: TRBD1

CDR3nt: TGTGCCAGCAGCGTAGTCGGGGGGAACAATGAGCAGTTCTTC
CDR3aa: CASSVVGGNNEQFF
abundance: -
v_gene: TRBV9
j_gene: TRBJ2-1
d_gene: TRBD2

CDR3nt: TGTGCCAGCAGTTTATCGGGGGATAAGCTCTTTAGCAATCAGCCCCAGCATTTT
CDR3aa: CASSLSGDKLFSNQPQHF
abundance: -
v_gene: TRBV28
j_gene: TRBJ1-5
d_gene: -

CDR3nt: TGTGCCAGCAGCTTAGGAATAGGCATTAGCGGGGGGGAATTGAATGAGCAGTTCTTC
CDR3aa: CASSLGIGISGGELNEQFF
abundance: -
v_gene: TRBV7-8
j_gene: TRBJ2-1
d_gene: TRBD2

CDR3nt: TGCGCCAGCAGCTTCAATAGCGGGAGGGTGTACAATGAGCAGTTCTTC
CDR3aa: CASSFNSGRVYNEQFF
abundance: -
v_gene: TRBV5-1
j_gene: TRBJ2-1
d_gene: TRBD2

CDR3nt: TGTGCCAGTAGTATCTCCCGAGAGCGCCTCTCCCCAGAAAACATTCAGTACTTC
CDR3aa: CASSISRERLSPENIQYF
abundance: -
v_gene: TRBV19
j_gene: TRBJ2-4
d_gene: -

CDR3nt: TGCGCCAGCAGCCAAGATTGGACAGGGAAGGCCGGGGAGCTGTTTTTT
CDR3aa: CASSQDWTGKAGELFF
abundance: -
v_gene: TRBV4-1
j_gene: TRBJ2-2
d_gene: TRBD1

CDR3nt: TGTGCCAGCAGCTTTGGGTTAGCGACGAACTACAATGAGCAGTTCTTC
CDR3aa: CASSFGLATNYNEQFF
abundance: -
v_gene: TRBV5-4
j_gene: TRBJ2-1
d_gene: -